The sequence of this T cell receptor beta chain was determined in a study of shared clonotypes between healthy human individuals. Study-wide findings and caveats: Investigators collected only blood, and repertoires in tissues likely differ.

Trimming cost V 1 base and J 2 bases, with 12 bases left between them. CDR3 length: 15 amino acids. CDR1 and CDR2 from the germline V gene are SGHDN and FVKESK. As processed by the authors: Junction-only immunoSEQ data arrived without quality scores, meaning filtering differed. Generated by immunoSEQ multiplex PCR, the TCRdb table keeps only in-frame clones and is missing some. The DNA gave D and trimming, while V, J and clone size come from that table. The repertoire holds about 2.4 million clones, with roughly 93% as singletons. This clone was observed a single time. Its antigen is unknown. The gene calls are TRBV14 and TRBJ2-7, with a tentative D call TRBD2 (5 bases). The origin of this receptor is a man between 18 and 29 years old in good health. Some clones in this sample may be carry-over from other donors' samples. Sequenced input: naive CD4+ T cells from PBMCs. Indicated subset: CD45RA+ positively selected. CDR3 amino acids: CASSQAGSAAYEQYF. CDR3 DNA sequence: TGTGCCAGCAGCCAAGCGGGGTCGGCAGCCTACGAGCAGTACTTC.